The TCR beta chain described here comes from a study of graft-versus-host responses after intestinal transplantation. On the study more broadly: Multivisceral, liver-intestinal, or isolated intestinal transplants were given to recipients. Each patient got anti-thymocyte globulin induction, then tacrolimus and steroids for three to four years. Notes on the study in general: Ileal or blood samples showed some GvH clones first, and such clones were also found in recipient marrow. Early post-transplant HvG declines tracked with peak circulating GvH clone levels.

Generated by immunoSEQ multiplex PCR, the TCRdb table keeps only in-frame clones and is missing some. The table lists 100,000 or so clones, roughly 89% of them singletons. The V end lost 5 bases, the J end lost 16 bases, and 21 bases lay between the germline ends. The CDR3 loop spans 14 amino acids. Per the germline V gene, CDR1 is LNHDA and CDR2 is SQIVND (reference sequence). Comment on this clone: Its antigen is currently unknown.

The TCR sequence derives from a human donor who was the organ donor for an intestinal transplant. The chain recombines TRBV19 with TRBJ1-6; perhaps TRBD1 as D (5 bases). Sequencing used unstimulated CD4+ T cells sorted from spleen or lymph node cells, obtained before transplant. The CDR3 here is CASSDRDVWRGLHF. The CDR3 coding sequence is TGTGCCAGTAGTGACCGGGACGTCTGGAGGGGTCTCCACTTT.